This T cell receptor (beta chain) was sequenced during a study of T cell repertoires in cytomegalovirus infection. Across the whole study: Selected CMV epitopes included recently identified HLA-C-restricted ones as well as well-studied HLA-B-restricted ones. The public TCR beta signatures pointed to both CMV infection and matching HLA type. Study-wide results and limits: Cumulative frequency of public TCR beta families picked out carriers of CMV plus the relevant HLA. Dominating the ex vivo response were TCR beta clonotypes that were CMV-specific and HLA-C-restricted.

A remark on this clonotype: Its specificity is not known.

In TCRdb, the reads were re-called with MiXCR into one record per CDR3 protein. Of some 120,000 distinct CDR3 sequences in the sample, over 25% were seen once. This clonotype originated in a human donor in good health (CMV status not recorded). Some clones in this sample may be carry-over from other donors' samples. The sequencing used CD8+ T cells from cultured PBMCs, collected from culture after CMV antigen stimulation.

CDR3 amino acids: CASSYGSSMILGNTIYF. The CDR3 nucleotides are TGTGCCAGCAGTTACGGGTCCTCGATGATCCTTGGAAACACCATATATTTT. V is TRBV6-5 and J is TRBJ1-3; D gene ambiguous. In germline, CDR1 is MNHEY, CDR2 SVGAGI. Trimming shortened V by 2 bases and J by 3 bases, and 17 bases separated the two germline ends. This CDR3 has 17 residues.